The present TCR beta chain was sequenced within a study of T cells in Graves' hyperthyroidism and ophthalmopathy. Study as a whole: The authors collected peripheral blood at initial diagnosis, before any treatment.

Newly diagnosed hyperthyroidism, duration under 2 months, in patients aged 18 to 65. Lactation, pregnancy, other autoimmune disease or uncontrolled infection excluded patients. The PBMCs had their origin in roughly 9.4 ml of fresh peripheral blood. Germline lookup yields CDR1 LNHDA and CDR2 SQIVND (reference sequence). V shed 5 bases and J shed 4 bases, with 9 bases lying between them. The CDR3 spans 13 residues. RNA transcripts yielded amplified TCR beta CDR3 regions. In the first-round RT-PCR of the TCR CDR3, the HTBI primer set was used. One entry per CDR3 protein, called by TCRdb with MiXCR from the multiplex PCR reads. The sample gives some 300,000 distinct CDR3 sequences, approximately 14% of which show up once; 7.9% is in the top ten.

Material: blood. The chain employs TRBV19 and TRBJ1-3; D call uncertain. This TCR came from a woman aged 40-49 years with Graves' hyperthyroidism. The CDR3, as DNA: TGTGCCAGTAGTCCGGTACCAGGAAACACCATATATTTT. Protein sequence: CASSPVPGNTIYF.